One sample yielded the 24 T cell receptor beta chains listed below, sequenced in a study of T cell responses to AZD1222 COVID-19 vaccine. TCRdb's table, derived via immunoSEQ multiplex PCR, lists solely in-frame clones and lacks some. The repertoire includes some 150,000 clones, more than 75% of them detected once, and more than 1.5% sits in the top ten. The sequencing used peripheral blood, collected 28 days after the second AZD1222 dose. All receptors derive from an adult who received the AZD1222 COVID-19 vaccine.

In its sample, this clone ranks as medium-sized. For the CDR3, the DNA is TGTGCCAGCAGCAAAGGTCTAGCGGGATTCCCTTACGAGCAGTACTTC. Amino acid sequence: CASSKGLAGFPYEQYF. The genes are TRBV21-1 and TRBJ2-7; TRBD2, as called in the table, went unchecked against the DNA. TRBV21-1 is designated a pseudogene. The CDR3 runs to 16 residues.

This sequence joins TRBV13 and TRBJ2-7, with 11 positions matching TRBD1. Germline V gene lookup returns CDR1 PRHDT and CDR2 FYEKMQ (reference sequence). After removal of 5 bases from V and 2 bases from J, the junction contained 14 bases not matched to a gene. The CDR3 length is 18 residues. The CDR3 DNA sequence: TGTGCCAGCAGCCCAGAGACCCCGGGACAGGGGGTGACCTACGAGCAGTACTTC. It is translated as CASSPETPGQGVTYEQYF.

This rearrangement joins TRBV6-5 to TRBJ1-5; D is unresolved. Trimming pared 8 bases from V and 4 bases from J, leaving 12 bases between. The CDR3 loop spans 13 amino acids. Germline-derived CDR1 and CDR2 are MNHEY and SVGAGI. The CDR3 coding sequence is TGTGCCAGCTTCCAGGCCGGGAATCAGCCCCAGCATTTT. As protein: CASFQAGNQPQHF.

The chain recombines TRBV5-1 with TRBJ1-3; D is ambiguous. This CDR3 comprises 13 residues. The germline CDR1 and CDR2 sequences are SGHRS and YFSETQ. Trimming pared 3 bases from V and 4 bases from J, leaving 8 bases between. For the CDR3, the DNA is TGCGCCAGCAGCTACGGCGGGGGAAACACCATATATTTT. Its translation is CASSYGGGNTIYF.

The chain combines TRBV6-4 with TRBJ1-3; D is ambiguous. V was pared by 1 base and J by 13 bases, with 14 bases between. CDR1 and CDR2 (germline): MRHNA, SNTAGT. There are 13 residues in the CDR3. The CDR3 reads CASSDWQVSLIYF. As DNA, the CDR3 is TGTGCCAGCAGTGACTGGCAGGTTAGTTTGATATATTTT.

V is TRBV4-1 and J is TRBJ1-2; D may be TRBD1 (6 bases). The CDR3 contains 15 residues. Germline CDR1 MGHRA, CDR2 YSYEKL. Trimming took 4 bases from V and 0 from J, leaving 12 bases between them. The CDR3 sequence is CASSLPRQANYGYTF. The CDR3 DNA reads as TGCGCCAGCAGCCTACCCAGACAGGCTAACTATGGCTACACCTTC.

The chain employs TRBV12-3 or TRBV12-4 and TRBJ1-2; TRBD1 is a possible D gene (6 bases). V lost 5 bases to trimming and J lost 7 bases, with 11 bases between them. The CDR3 is made up of 12 amino acids. CDR3 in DNA: TGTGCCAGCAGTCGGGGGGCGTCTGGCTACACCTTC. Protein: CASSRGASGYTF.

The rearrangement links TRBV11-2 to TRBJ1-2, with D unclear. The CDR3 covers 13 residues. In germline, CDR1 is SGHAT, CDR2 FQNNGV. The V gene lost 4 bases and the J gene lost 2 bases, with 8 bases spanning the gap. The CDR3 protein is CASSWTGNYGYTF. CDR3 coding DNA: TGTGCCAGCAGCTGGACGGGAAACTATGGCTACACCTTC.

V is TRBV12-5 and J is TRBJ1-2, with D possibly TRBD1 on 6 matching bases. The germline gives CDR1 LGHNT, CDR2 FRNRAP. The CDR3 is 13 amino acids. Trimming took 6 bases from V and 7 from J, leaving 15 bases between them. CDR3 sequence (DNA): TGTGCTAGTGGACAGGGTTATGGGGGTGGCTACACCTTC. Protein: CASGQGYGGGYTF.

J is TRBJ2-3 and V is TRBV10-1, with TRBD1 identical over 8 bases. CDR1 and CDR2 from the germline V gene are WNHNN and SYGVQD (reference sequence). This CDR3 has 13 amino acids. The ends lost 7 bases at V and 6 bases at J; junction bases unmatched: 6. The CDR3 region is CASKDRDADTQYF. Here the CDR3 DNA reads TGCGCCAGCAAGGACAGGGATGCGGATACGCAGTATTTT.

A note on this clone: Its ends do not fully match the called genes, so a read error is possible. The V gene is TRBV9, the J gene TRBJ1-4, with a possible D match to TRBD1 (6 bases). Germline CDR1 and CDR2: SGDLS and YYNGEE. The CDR3 covers 14 residues. CDR3 residues: CVSSVGGRPEKLFF. Written as DNA, the CDR3 is TGTGTCAGCAGCGTAGGGGGACGGCCTGAAAAACTGTTTTTT.

The V call is TRBV2, the J call TRBJ1-5; TRBD1 aligns across 8 bases. Trimming took 5 bases from V and 6 from J; bases not matched to a gene: 6. This CDR3 spans 14 amino acids. The V gene's germline CDR1 is SNHLY and CDR2 FYNNEI. The CDR3 loop is CASSYQGASQPQHF. CDR3 in DNA: TGTGCCAGCAGTTATCAGGGGGCTAGTCAGCCCCAGCATTTT.

The chain carries TRBV30 and TRBJ2-5; 7 bases are a match to TRBD1. V trimming: 2 bases; J trimming: 7 bases; junction bases outside the gene matches: 7. Germline loops: CDR1 GTSNPN, CDR2 SVGIG (reference sequence). The CDR3 covers 13 residues. The CDR3 spells CAWSIGGTVTQYF. The CDR3, as DNA: TGTGCCTGGAGTATAGGGGGCACTGTGACCCAGTACTTC.

J is TRBJ2-1 and V is TRBV10-3, with 13 positions matching TRBD2. The length of the CDR3 is 19 residues. Germline V gives CDR1 ENHRY, CDR2 SYGVKD. V lost 0 bases, J lost 4 bases, and 9 bases stayed unmatched. DNA of the CDR3: TGTGCCATCAGTGAGTCTCCGGGACTAGCGGGAACACTTTACAATGAGCAGTTCTTC. It translates to CAISESPGLAGTLYNEQFF.

V gene TRBV28 combines with J gene TRBJ1-5; 7 bases fit TRBD1. The CDR3 is 13 amino acids. J gave up 7 bases and V 6 bases, and 6 bases lay outside the gene matches. CDR1 is MDHEN, CDR2 SYDVKM, per germline. The CDR3 here is CASSYTRGQPQHF. The CDR3 nucleotides read TGTGCCAGCAGCTATACCAGGGGGCAGCCCCAGCATTTT.

The J gene is TRBJ2-7, the V gene TRBV2; D assignment may be TRBD1 or TRBD2 (5 bases each). The germline gives CDR1 SNHLY, CDR2 FYNNEI. The CDR3 spans 15 residues. V was cut by 3 bases and J by 1 base, with 13 bases left in between. The CDR3 spells CASSDGERGSYEQYF. The DNA of the CDR3 is TGTGCCAGCAGTGATGGTGAGAGGGGATCCTACGAGCAGTACTTC.

The chain carries TRBV15 and TRBJ1-6; perhaps TRBD1 as D (5 bases). Deletions cut 1 base from V and 7 bases from J, with 11 bases between. The CDR3 is 15 residues long. Germline CDR1 and CDR2: LNHNV and YYDKDF (reference sequence). The CDR3 sequence: CATSRALGPNSPLHF. The DNA of the CDR3 is TGTGCCACCAGCAGAGCCCTGGGGCCCAATTCACCCCTCCACTTT. The full variable domain, completed using reference TRBV15 and TRBJ1-6, is DAMVIQNPRYQVTQFGKPVTLSCSQTLNHNVMYWYQQKSSQAPKLLFHYYDKDFNNEADTPDNFQSRRPNTSFCFLDIRSPGLGDTAMYLCATSRALGPNSPLHFGNGTRLTVT.

The sample holds one count of this clone. The V call is TRBV18, the J call TRBJ1-3; possible D gene TRBD1, 5 bases. There are 17 residues in the CDR3. Germline CDR1 KGHSH, CDR2 LQKENI. The ends were cut back, 3 bases at V and 0 bases at J, with 15 bases in the middle. Here the CDR3 DNA reads TGTGCCAGCTCACCCCGGGAGGGGACGAGCTCTGGAAACACCATATATTTT. Translating gives CASSPREGTSSGNTIYF.

CDR3 nucleotides: TGTGCCAGCAGTGTGGAGGGCGGGAAGAGCACTGAAGCTTTCTTT. It yields the protein CASSVEGGKSTEAFF. The rearrangement joins TRBV2 to TRBJ1-1; no reliable D call. Trimming cost V 4 bases and J 4 bases, with 16 bases left between them. The CDR3 totals 15 residues. Germline assignment: CDR1 SNHLY and CDR2 FYNNEI.

This chain uses TRBV7-9 with TRBJ2-1; a possible D gene is TRBD2 (6 bases). The CDR3 runs 12 residues. CDR1 and CDR2 (germline): SEHNR, FQNEAQ (reference sequence). V dropped 1 base and J dropped 12 bases, with 10 bases sitting between them. The CDR3 region has the DNA TGTGCCAGCAGCTTAGAGGTCGGGGGGCAGTTCTTC. Translating gives CASSLEVGGQFF.

In its sample, this clone was seen once. Other nucleotide sequences from this sample produce the same CDR3. The rearrangement links TRBV7-6 to TRBJ1-1; weak D call: TRBD1 (5 bases). The CDR3 is 14 residues long. V lost 1 base, J lost 1 base, and 7 bases lay in between. The germline V gene has CDR1 SGHVS and CDR2 FNYEAQ. This CDR3 reads CASSLGGPNTEAFF. Written as DNA, the CDR3 is TGTGCCAGCAGCTTAGGGGGCCCGAACACTGAAGCTTTCTTT.

The chain has TRBV13 and TRBJ1-3, with D possibly being TRBD1 (6 bases). V was shortened by 5 bases and J by 7 bases, with 18 bases between the two germline ends. CDR3 length: 15 residues. CDR1 is PRHDT and CDR2 is FYEKMQ in the germline V gene (reference sequence). The DNA for the CDR3 is TGTGCCAGCAGCCCGCTAGGGGGAGGGTCGAACACCATATATTTT. It codes for CASSPLGGGSNTIYF. Based on the CDR3 plus reference TRBV13 and TRBJ1-3, the full variable domain is AAGVIQSPRHLIKEKRETATLKCYPIPRHDTVYWYQQGPGQDPQFLISFYEKMQSDKGSIPDRFSAQQFSDYHSELNMSSLELGDSALYFCASSPLGGGSNTIYFGEGSWLTVV.

The rearrangement uses TRBV2 and TRBJ1-3; D is unresolved. The CDR3 length is 13 residues. Per the germline V gene, CDR1 is SNHLY and CDR2 is FYNNEI. Trimming shortened V by 4 bases and J by 4 bases, and 8 bases separated the two germline ends. The DNA for the CDR3 is TGTGCCAGCAGTGTGAGGGTCGGAAACACCATATATTTT. Residues: CASSVRVGNTIYF. The variable domain in full, with the rest retrieved from reference TRBV2 and TRBJ1-3, is EPEVTQTPSHQVTQMGQEVILRCVPISNHLYFYWYRQILGQKVEFLVSFYNNEISEKSEIFDDQFSVERPDGSNFTLKIRSTKLEDSAMYFCASSVRVGNTIYFGEGSWLTVV.

The gene calls are TRBV21-1 and TRBJ2-2; the table's D call, TRBD1, was not checked against the DNA. TRBV21-1 is listed as a pseudogene. The CDR3 is made up of 16 amino acids. Here the CDR3 reads CASSKGTGLKTGELFF. The CDR3 nucleotides read TGTGCCAGCAGCAAAGGGACAGGGTTAAAGACCGGGGAGCTGTTTTTT.